What follows describes a single TCR beta chain. Its recognized antigen is unknown. Per-base qualities were not stored, and no clone one base away is much larger. These data are taken from a study of T cell responses to AZD1222 COVID-19 vaccine (dated by TCRdb to about 2021). Context from the whole study: TCR sequencing was performed for 230 to 250 trial participants, of whom about 200 were given two doses of AZD1222 and around 25 were given two doses of MenACWY control vaccine. Trial participants were enrolled into age subgroups of 18-55, 56-69 and 70-plus years, which contained about 150, 27 and 61 TCR-sequenced participants, respectively.

The CDR3 regions of human TCRbeta chains were subjected to immunosequencing. The authors processed their data as follows. TCRs in the repertoires were matched against a reference library of SARS-CoV-2-specific TCRs that had been generated with the MIRA antigen-specificity platform. Breadth was defined as the fraction of unique TCRs that were SARS-CoV-2-associated. Depth was defined as the fraction of total T cells that were SARS-CoV-2-associated. Using the MIRA data, each spike-specific TCR was assigned both to the spike region to which the TCR was reactive and to a CD4 or CD8 class. Log10-transformed breadth and depth values were compared by one-way ANOVA with Sidak's multiple comparisons tests. Drawn from immuneACCESS, this table holds only the in-frame rearrangements with V and J called that TCRdb kept. Clones are partly lost; checked studies trace under half to an unresolved V gene and leave the rest unexplained. V, J and clone size reflect that table, while D and trimming were determined from the DNA. For this sample there are about 94,000 clones; 70% to 90% appear just once. In total, the top ten clones hold 9% to 13% of the sample.

Broad study findings and their caveats: Nearly half of unique spike-specific TCRs reportedly recognized epitopes outside regions mutated in the B.1.351 and B.1.1.7 variants. Conclusions about previously exposed vaccinees are limited, since just a handful of AZD1222 recipients were seropositive for SARS-CoV-2 at baseline. Vaccine-associated CD4 TCRs spanned the whole spike protein, with dominant responses in regions 160-218 and 743-854. After two AZD1222 doses, both the breadth and the depth of spike-specific TCRs were significantly higher than at day 0 and than in MenACWY recipients. Because no day 14 peak-response samples were available, the repertoires could be characterized only after the peak T cell response. The 56-69-year group was small, and its depth increase did not reach significance, likely because of low power. Participants were mostly white British, with more females than males. The authors suggested clonal diversity may have been underestimated.

Per the publication, the time point label means: about 28 days (+/-7) after the second vaccine dose. AZD1222 recipients whose second dose came at about 4 weeks and those whose second dose came at about 12 weeks were combined into one group, since spike-specific TCR depth and breadth did not differ between the two schedules. Vaccinee samples were obtained from the UK trials COV001 and COV002, which included a single-blind randomized controlled phase 2/3 trial of AZD1222 (ChAdOx1 nCoV-19) in healthy adults. Trial participant PBMC samples were collected at day 0 and day 28 after the second dose for TCRbeta chain sequencing. CDR1 and CDR2 were assigned from the germline V gene as MDHEN and SYDVKM. The CDR3 covers 14 residues, taking in both the cysteine and the phenylalanine. Only the CDR3 portion is preserved as DNA: 42 bases, with reading frame beginning at the first base. V and J are truncated by 8 bases and 2 bases respectively, leaving an intervening sequence of 15 bases.

This sequence uses TRBV28 and TRBJ1-2; TRBD1 is a weak D gene call, 5 bases matching. The sequence was obtained from an adult who received the AZD1222 COVID-19 vaccine. This specimen consisted of peripheral blood, obtained 28 days after the second AZD1222 dose. The CDR3 here reads CASRQTEINYGYTF. The DNA sequence is TGTGCCAGCCGTCAGACAGAGATAAACTATGGCTACACCTTC.